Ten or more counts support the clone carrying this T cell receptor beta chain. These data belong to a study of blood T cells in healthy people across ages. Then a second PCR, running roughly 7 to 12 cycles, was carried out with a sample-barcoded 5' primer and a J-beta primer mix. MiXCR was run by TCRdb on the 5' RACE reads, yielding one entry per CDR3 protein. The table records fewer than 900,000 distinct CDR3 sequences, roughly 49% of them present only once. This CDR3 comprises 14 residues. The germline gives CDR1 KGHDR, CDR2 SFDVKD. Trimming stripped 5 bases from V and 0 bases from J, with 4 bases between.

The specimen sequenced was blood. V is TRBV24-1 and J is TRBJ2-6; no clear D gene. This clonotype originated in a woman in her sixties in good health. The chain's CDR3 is CATSAASGANVLTF. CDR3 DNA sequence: TGTGCCACCAGTGCGGCCTCTGGGGCCAACGTCCTGACTTTC.